These 26 T cell receptor beta chains were sequenced from one sample in a study of cytomegalovirus exposure and HLA in healthy donors. 13 Jbeta primers and 60 Vbeta primers were used for the PCR. Data came from immunoSEQ multiplex PCR; TCRdb stores just in-frame clones and leaves some out. The profile shows roughly 100,000 clones, almost 80% of them singletons. The specimen sequenced was PBMCs. The source is a man in his fifties or sixties in good health and CMV-seropositive.

The genes are TRBV19 and TRBJ2-1, with 11 bases fitting TRBD2. CDR1 LNHDA and CDR2 SQIVND come from the germline V gene (reference sequence). The CDR3 is 17 amino acids. V lost 0 bases and J lost 4; bases outside the gene matches: 5. CDR3 sequence: CASSIDRGLAGYNEQFF. The DNA of the CDR3 is TGTGCCAGTAGTATAGATCGAGGACTAGCGGGTTACAATGAGCAGTTCTTC. Full variable domain (missing parts from reference TRBV19 and TRBJ2-1): DGGITQSPKYLFRKEGQNVTLSCEQNLNHDAMYWYRQDPGQGLRLIYYSQIVNDFQKGDIAEGYSVSREKKESFPLTVTSAQKNPTAFYLCASSIDRGLAGYNEQFFGPGTRLTVL.

This clone has a handful of counts. CDR3 DNA: TGTGCCAGCAGCTTAGCCCGGGACAGAAACATTCAGTACTTC. The encoded protein is CASSLARDRNIQYF. The chain links TRBV7-8 to TRBJ2-4; 7 nucleotides match TRBD1. CDR3 length: 14 amino acids. Germline CDR1 reads SGHVS; CDR2 reads FQNEAQ. Trimming at V came to 0 bases and at J to 6 bases, leaving 2 bases not matched to a gene.

V gene TRBV6-1 combines with J gene TRBJ2-3, with TRBD2 matching 9 bases. Germline CDR1 is MNHNS and CDR2 is SASEGT. Trimming cost V 1 base and J 4 bases; bases outside gene matches: 3. There are 15 residues in the CDR3. In DNA form, the CDR3 reads TGTGCCAGCAGTGAAGGCGGGAGGGCCCCAGATACGCAGTATTTT. Its translation is CASSEGGRAPDTQYF.

This clone is a singleton in its sample. This chain links TRBV4-1 with TRBJ1-4; 7 bases agree with TRBD1. Unmatched junction bases numbered 5, after V lost 2 bases and J lost 5 bases. This CDR3 spans 15 amino acids. Germline lookup yields CDR1 MGHRA and CDR2 YSYEKL. In DNA form, the CDR3 reads TGCGCCAGCAGCCAATCCGGGACAGTAAATGAAAAACTGTTTTTT. Translation gives CASSQSGTVNEKLFF.

The V gene is TRBV27, the J gene TRBJ2-2, with TRBD2 identical over 9 bases. V gave up 5 bases and J gave up 4 bases; unmatched junction bases: 14. In germline, CDR1 is MNHEY, CDR2 SMNVEV (reference sequence). This CDR3 region has 18 residues. CDR3: CASSKQGWGGRVTGELFF. The CDR3 DNA follows: TGTGCCAGCAGTAAACAGGGATGGGGCGGGAGGGTCACCGGGGAGCTGTTTTTT.

The rearrangement links TRBV7-3 to TRBJ2-3, with D possibly being TRBD2 (5 bases). The ends were cut back, 5 bases at V and 0 bases at J, with 30 bases in the middle. The CDR3 sequence is 21 residues long. Looked up from germline, CDR1 is SGHTA and CDR2 is FQGTGA. This chain's CDR3 is CASSPTGLAFSTRPSTDTQYF. CDR3 DNA sequence: TGTGCCAGCAGCCCGACCGGGCTAGCCTTCAGTACCAGACCTAGCACAGATACGCAGTATTTT.

This sequence joins TRBV27 and TRBJ2-7; 10 nucleotides match TRBD2. The trim removed 6 bases at V and 1 base at J, leaving 3 bases unmatched. CDR3 size: 14 residues. Per germline, CDR1 MNHEY and CDR2 SMNVEV (reference sequence). CDR3 sequence reads: CASRRTSGSYEQYF. Here the CDR3 DNA reads TGTGCCAGCAGGCGGACTAGCGGTTCCTACGAGCAGTACTTC.

The chain recombines TRBV7-2 with TRBJ2-1; D possibly corresponds to TRBD2 (6 bases). Trimming took 5 bases from V and 0 from J, leaving 20 bases between them. The CDR3 length is 18 residues. Germline CDR1 SGHTA, CDR2 FQGNSA. This CDR3 reads CASSQNGGKRSSYNEQFF. In nucleotides, the CDR3 is TGTGCCAGCAGCCAAAACGGGGGAAAAAGGAGCTCCTACAATGAGCAGTTCTTC. Full variable domain (rest looked up from reference TRBV7-2 and TRBJ2-1): GAGVSQSPSNKVTEKGKDVELRCDPISGHTALYWYRQSLGQGLEFLIYFQGNSAPDKSGLPSDRFSAERTGGSVSTLTIQRTQQEDSAVYLCASSQNGGKRSSYNEQFFGPGTRLTVL.

The chain links TRBV7-3 to TRBJ1-1; D remains ambiguous. Germline assignment: CDR1 SGHTA and CDR2 FQGTGA. This CDR3 is 13 amino acids long. Between the trimmed V and J ends, which lost 6 bases and 3 bases, there was a span of 11 bases. The CDR3 is CASSFLRDTEAFF. The CDR3 DNA follows: TGTGCCAGCAGTTTTTTGCGGGACACTGAAGCTTTCTTT. The entire variable domain, with the rest obtained from reference TRBV7-3 and TRBJ1-1, is as follows: GAGVSQTPSNKVTEKGKYVELRCDPISGHTALYWYRQSLGQGPEFLIYFQGTGAADDSGLPNDRFFAVRPEGSVSTLKIQRTERGDSAVYLCASSFLRDTEAFFGQGTRLTVV.

This chain joins TRBV19 and TRBJ2-1; D is perhaps TRBD2 (6 bases). CDR1 is LNHDA, CDR2 SQIVND, per germline (reference sequence). CDR3 length equals 15 residues. V was pared by 4 bases and J by 7 bases, with 17 bases between. The chain's CDR3 is CASSTSAGRLNEQFF. The CDR3 DNA reads TGTGCCAGTAGTACCTCCGCGGGGCGGCTGAATGAGCAGTTCTTC.

This clone has only a few counts. CDR3 region: CASSLRHPGLGYNEQFF. As DNA, the CDR3 is TGTGCCAGCAGTTTGAGACACCCGGGACTAGGCTACAATGAGCAGTTCTTC. J is TRBJ2-1 and V is TRBV27, with TRBD2 matching over 8 bases. With 3 bases clipped from V and 3 bases from J, the junction kept 10 bases outside the gene matches. CDR1 and CDR2 (germline): MNHEY, SMNVEV (reference sequence). The CDR3 is 17 residues long.

This chain links TRBV28 with TRBJ2-5; tentative D call: TRBD1 (6 bases). V was shortened by 5 bases and J by 2 bases, with 9 bases between the two germline ends. This CDR3 is 13 amino acids long. Germline loops: CDR1 MDHEN, CDR2 SYDVKM. The CDR3 DNA is TGTGCCAGCAGTCCAGGGGCACAAGAGACCCAGTACTTC. Translation: CASSPGAQETQYF. The full variable domain, completed using reference TRBV28 and TRBJ2-5, is DVKVTQSSRYLVKRTGEKVFLECVQDMDHENMFWYRQDPGLGLRLIYFSYDVKMKEKGDIPEGYSVSREKKERFSLILESASTNQTSMYLCASSPGAQETQYFGPGTRLLVL.

The chain uses TRBV6-4 and TRBJ2-1; 7 bases fit TRBD2. Germline V CDR1 and CDR2: MRHNA, SNTAGT. The ends lost 4 bases at V and 4 bases at J; junction bases unmatched: 7. CDR3 length equals 15 residues. The CDR3 spells CASSAELASYNEQFF. Here the CDR3 DNA reads TGTGCCAGCAGTGCAGAACTAGCGTCATACAATGAGCAGTTCTTC.

The chain has TRBV5-1 and TRBJ2-3; D is possibly TRBD1 (5 bases). Germline V CDR1 and CDR2: SGHRS, YFSETQ. V dropped 4 bases and J dropped 4 bases, with 19 bases sitting between them. This CDR3 has 16 amino acids. CDR3 DNA: TGCGCCAGCAGCGAAACAGGTAACTCGGTCGCAGATACGCAGTATTTT. It translates to CASSETGNSVADTQYF.

This clone was found a few times. In DNA, the CDR3 is TGTGCCAGCACATCTAGCGGGAGTGTTGGCACCGGGGAGCTGTTTTTT. It translates to CASTSSGSVGTGELFF. This chain uses TRBV25-1 with TRBJ2-2, with TRBD2 matching over 10 bases. Trimming removed 7 bases from V and 4 bases from J; junction bases left unmatched: 9. Germline CDR1 is MGHDK and CDR2 is SYGVNS. The CDR3 is 16 amino acids.

The J gene is TRBJ2-2, the V gene TRBV7-3; possible D gene TRBD2, 5 bases. In germline, CDR1 is SGHTA, CDR2 FQGTGA. Deletions cut 0 bases from V and 1 base from J, with 9 bases between. This CDR3 has 16 residues. The DNA for the CDR3 is TGTGCCAGCAGCTTAACGTTCGGGAAGAACACCGGGGAGCTGTTTTTT. Translation gives CASSLTFGKNTGELFF.

The genes are TRBV10-3 and TRBJ1-1; 10 nucleotides match TRBD1. Germline CDR1 is ENHRY and CDR2 is SYGVKD. With 6 bases clipped from V and 2 bases from J, the junction kept 9 bases outside the gene matches. CDR3 length: 16 residues. The chain's CDR3 is CAISEGGTGVNTEAFF. In DNA form, the CDR3 reads TGTGCCATCAGCGAAGGGGGGACAGGGGTCAACACTGAAGCTTTCTTT.

This clone has only one observation. The chain carries TRBV6-1 and TRBJ2-2, with TRBD2 identical over 10 bases. V shed 6 bases, J shed 3 bases, and the junction held 4 bases outside the gene matches. CDR1 is MNHNS and CDR2 is SASEGT in the germline V gene. This CDR3 contains 15 residues. The CDR3 here is CASSIAGGDTGELFF. DNA for the CDR3: TGTGCCAGCAGCATAGCGGGAGGTGACACCGGGGAGCTGTTTTTT.

The V and J genes are TRBV19 and TRBJ2-3; 12 nucleotides agree with TRBD2. The CDR3 runs 17 residues. Germline V lookup: CDR1 LNHDA, CDR2 SQIVND (reference sequence). V was clipped by 4 bases and J by 3 bases; unmatched bases: 8. CDR3 amino acids: CASSTSGRGVRTDTQYF. CDR3 DNA sequence: TGTGCCAGTAGTACTAGCGGGAGGGGTGTTAGAACAGATACGCAGTATTTT.

This clone was seen a single time. DNA for the CDR3: TGTGCCAGCAGTTACGCGGGCGAGCAGTACTTC. This translates into CASSYAGEQYF. The chain uses TRBV6-5 and TRBJ2-7, with D possibly matching TRBD2 (5 bases). Germline CDR1 reads MNHEY; CDR2 reads SVGAGI. The CDR3 totals 11 residues. With 2 bases removed from V and 6 bases from J, the gap between germline ends came to 5 bases.

This sequence joins TRBV6-1 and TRBJ2-3; TRBD2 matches 13 bases. The CDR3 has 18 amino acids. With V trimmed by 4 bases and J by 3 bases, 10 bases remained unmatched. The germline CDR1 and CDR2 sequences are MNHNS and SASEGT. This CDR3 reads CASSARGTSGGGTDTQYF. CDR3 DNA: TGTGCCAGCAGTGCAAGAGGCACTAGCGGGGGGGGGACAGATACGCAGTATTTT.

The gene calls are TRBV11-2 and TRBJ2-3, with D perhaps TRBD2 (5 bases). With 1 base removed from V and 0 bases from J, the gap between germline ends came to 11 bases. This CDR3 contains 16 residues. Germline CDR1 SGHAT, CDR2 FQNNGV. CDR3 bases: TGTGCCAGCAGCTTAGGTGCGGACTCTAGCACAGATACGCAGTATTTT. As protein: CASSLGADSSTDTQYF.

This clone was seen a handful of times. The V gene is TRBV18, the J gene TRBJ2-3; a weak D match, TRBD1 (6 bases). CDR1 is KGHSH and CDR2 is LQKENI in the germline V gene. V shed 9 bases and J shed 1 base, with 14 bases lying between them. The CDR3 totals 14 residues. Written as DNA, the CDR3 is TGTGCCAGTCGCACAGGGATTGGCACAGATACGCAGTATTTT. It codes for CASRTGIGTDTQYF.

The gene calls are TRBV4-1 and TRBJ2-3, with 10 bases fitting TRBD2. J gave up 3 bases and V 0 bases, and 6 bases lay outside the gene matches. This CDR3 comprises 17 residues. Germline V gene sequence: CDR1 MGHRA, CDR2 YSYEKL. The CDR3 here is CASSQETSGAGTDTQYF. The CDR3 DNA sequence: TGCGCCAGCAGCCAAGAAACTAGCGGGGCGGGGACAGATACGCAGTATTTT.

The chain carries TRBV27 and TRBJ1-5, with 9 bases aligning to TRBD1. V shed 5 bases, J shed 6 bases, and the junction held 5 bases outside the gene matches. The CDR3 consists of 14 residues. Germline values: CDR1 MNHEY, CDR2 SMNVEV (reference sequence). The CDR3 reads CASSPGQGFQPQHF. The CDR3 DNA reads TGTGCCAGCAGTCCAGGACAGGGGTTTCAGCCCCAGCATTTT.

This clone was detected a few times. This sequence joins TRBV27 and TRBJ2-3, with 7 positions matching TRBD1. This CDR3 has 16 residues. Germline CDR1 reads MNHEY; CDR2 reads SMNVEV (reference sequence). Trimming removed 8 bases from V and 2 bases from J; junction bases left unmatched: 13. The CDR3 coding sequence is TGTGCCAGCTGCTTAAAGGGACAGAGGACCACAGATACGCAGTATTTT. Its protein is CASCLKGQRTTDTQYF.